A selection of T cell receptor beta chains follows, all from one sample in a study of blood T cell repertoires in COVID-19. TCRdb keeps only in-frame clones here, not all; method: immunoSEQ multiplex PCR. The sample holds 48,000 or so clones, 85% seen once. The specimen sequenced was peripheral blood. Every receptor here comes from a woman between 55 and 75 years old with acute or convalescent COVID-19. The CDR3 runs from the conserved cysteine through the conserved F or W. A D gene is named only where the DNA matches it firmly. Only some rows state a clone size, as once, few, many or a class for expanded clones.

.	TRBV7-2	TRBJ1-2	14	TRBD1	TGTGCCAGCAGCTCTGGACAGGCCTGGGATGGCTACACCTTC	CASSSGQAWDGYTF
.	TRBV5-1	TRBJ1-1	16	.	TGCGCCAGCAGCTTGTACGGGAGGGCGGCGAACACTGAAGCTTTCTTT	CASSLYGRAANTEAFF
.	TRBV11-2	TRBJ2-2	15	TRBD2	TGTGCCAGCAGCAGCGGGGGTTTTAGCACCGGGGAGCTGTTTTTT	CASSSGGFSTGELFF
.	TRBV20-1	TRBJ1-2	10	.	TGCAGTGCTAGGAGTGGTGGCTACACCTTC	CSARSGGYTF
.	TRBV11-2	TRBJ2-1	15	.	TGTGCCAGCAGCTTATCGGACGGGACTTACAATGAGCAGTTCTTC	CASSLSDGTYNEQFF
once	TRBV5-8	TRBJ1-5	13	.	TGTGCCAGCAGCTTACATTGGGGCCAGCCCCAGCATTTT	CASSLHWGQPQHF
few	TRBV19	TRBJ1-5	14	.	TGTGCCAGCCATGGCAGGGTAGACAATCAGCCCCAGCATTTT	CASHGRVDNQPQHF
.	TRBV10-3	TRBJ2-6	18	.	TGTGCCATCAGTGAGTCTAGTGGAGGGCGGGCTGGGGCCAACGTCCTGACTTTC	CAISESSGGRAGANVLTF
.	TRBV7-2	TRBJ2-1	15	TRBD1	TGTGCCAGCAGTCGAACAGGGGGCTATAACAATGAGCAGTTCTTC	CASSRTGGYNNEQFF
.	TRBV6-2/TRBV6-3	TRBJ2-5	16	.	TGTGCCAGCAGTCAGAATGCGGGAAGGGGGCTTAAGACCCAGTACTTC	CASSQNAGRGLKTQYF